The T cell receptor (beta chain) under discussion was sequenced for a study of radiotherapy plus CTLA-4 blockade in lung cancer. For the study at large: Objective response was observed in 18% of patients, and disease control in roughly 33%.

Trimming cost V 0 bases and J 15 bases, with 16 bases left between them. The CDR3 is 13 amino acids. Looked up from germline, CDR1 is SGHTS and CDR2 is YDEGEE. TCRdb keeps only in-frame clones here, not all; method: immunoSEQ multiplex PCR. Of some 100,000 clones in the sample, about four fifths were seen once. Regarding this clone: The antigen is undetermined.

Study-level results: Increased serum interferon-beta after radiation also reportedly predicted response strongly.

This sequence was found in a human donor with non-small cell lung cancer that progressed on radiotherapy plus ipilimumab. The chain combines TRBV5-8 with TRBJ2-1; D gene unclear. The starting material was peripheral blood, obtained from a patient treated with radiotherapy plus ipilimumab. CDR3 DNA sequence: TGTGCCAGCAGCTTGGGGTCGATACAAGACCCGTTCTTC. It encodes CASSLGSIQDPFF.